There are many counts of the clone carrying this T cell receptor beta chain. Antigen: not known. These data come from a study of identical twins. One entry per CDR3 protein results from TCRdb running MiXCR on the 5' RACE reads. The sample consists of 200,000 to 300,000 distinct CDR3 sequences, approximately 7.3% of them appearing once. Regarding the study as a whole: Beta out-of-frame sequences showed weaker excess twin sharing. Invariant populations such as MAIT and iNKT cells could partly muddle zero-insertion analyses.

This CDR3 comprises 16 residues. CDR1 is LNHNV, CDR2 YYDKDF, per germline (reference sequence). The V and J ends lost 9 bases and 4 bases, in that order; junction bases with no gene match: 13. The same sample was also studied in work on yellow fever vaccine responses in identical twins.

The TCR comes from a woman under 30 in good health. The genes are TRBV15 and TRBJ2-1; 9 bases are shared with TRBD1. Sequences were obtained from CD8+ T cells sorted from blood. CDR3 loop: CATSTTIGTGYNEQFF. CDR3 nucleotide sequence: TGTGCCACATCCACCACTATCGGGACAGGGTACAATGAGCAGTTCTTC.